This T cell receptor (beta chain) was identified during a study of chemoradiotherapy in HPV16-positive cancers. Study at large: Candidate HPV-specific T-cell clones and common TCR motifs came from functional assays in a couple of HPV16-positive patients. General study results and limits: Functional assays defining HPV-specific T cells used only two HPV16-positive patients.

A remark on this clone: Its cognate antigen is unknown.

Sequenced by immunoSEQ multiplex PCR; TCRdb stores in-frame clones only, minus some. The sample has about 15,000 clones; 65% to 85% are singletons. Germline CDR1 and CDR2: MDHEN and SYDVKM. After removal of 6 bases from V and 1 base from J, the junction contained 8 bases not matched to a gene. CDR3 size: 16 residues. The receptor comes from a human donor with HPV-associated anogenital cancer. This material was collected from a patient who underwent chemoradiotherapy. The chain links TRBV28 to TRBJ1-1; 10 bases align to TRBD1. CDR3 residues: CASSPLGQGTNTEAFF. CDR3 DNA: TGTGCCAGCAGCCCCCTGGGACAGGGGACGAACACTGAAGCTTTCTTT.